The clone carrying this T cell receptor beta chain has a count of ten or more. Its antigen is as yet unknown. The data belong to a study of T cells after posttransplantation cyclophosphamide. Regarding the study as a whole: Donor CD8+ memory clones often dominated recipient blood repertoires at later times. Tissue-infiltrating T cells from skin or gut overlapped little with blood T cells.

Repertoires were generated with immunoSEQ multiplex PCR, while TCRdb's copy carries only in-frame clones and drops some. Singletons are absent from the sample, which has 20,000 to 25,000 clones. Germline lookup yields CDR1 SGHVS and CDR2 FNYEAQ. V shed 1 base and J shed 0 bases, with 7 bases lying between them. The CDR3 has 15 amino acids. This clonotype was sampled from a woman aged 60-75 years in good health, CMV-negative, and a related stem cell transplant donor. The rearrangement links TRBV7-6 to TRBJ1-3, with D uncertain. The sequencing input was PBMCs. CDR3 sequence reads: CASSLGANSGNTIYF. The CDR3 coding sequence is TGTGCCAGCAGCTTAGGGGCCAACTCTGGAAACACCATATATTTT.